This T cell receptor (beta chain) was recorded in a study of cytomegalovirus exposure and HLA in healthy donors. Study-wide points: A few of the chains that were CMV-associated were confirmed in vitro to be specific for CMV antigens.

The PCR contained 60 Vbeta and 13 Jbeta primers. The repertoire was sequenced with immunoSEQ multiplex PCR; TCRdb's copy has only in-frame clones and lacks some. The table includes around 90,000 clones, under 85% detected once. Trimming removed 1 base from V and 0 bases from J, with 9 bases in between. CDR3 length: 15 residues. Per the germline V gene, CDR1 is MNHEY and CDR2 is SMNVEV (reference sequence). A note on this clone: The antigen is undetermined.

The chain joins TRBV27 to TRBJ1-2; D remains unclear. The material sequenced was PBMCs. This clonotype originated in a man between 25 and 39 years old in good health and CMV-seronegative. The CDR3 sequence is CASSLLGESNYGYTF. The CDR3 DNA sequence: TGTGCCAGCAGTTTATTGGGAGAATCTAACTATGGCTACACCTTC.